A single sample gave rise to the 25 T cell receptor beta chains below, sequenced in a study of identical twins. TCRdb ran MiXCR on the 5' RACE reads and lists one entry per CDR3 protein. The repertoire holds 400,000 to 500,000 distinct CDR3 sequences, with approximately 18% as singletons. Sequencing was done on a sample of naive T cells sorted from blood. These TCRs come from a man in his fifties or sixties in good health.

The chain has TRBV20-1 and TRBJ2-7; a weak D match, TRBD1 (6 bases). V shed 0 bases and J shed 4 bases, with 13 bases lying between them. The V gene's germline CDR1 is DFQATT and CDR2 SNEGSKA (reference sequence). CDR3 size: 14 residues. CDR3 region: CSARDPTGQYEQYF. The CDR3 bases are TGCAGTGCTAGAGATCCGACAGGACAATACGAGCAGTACTTC.

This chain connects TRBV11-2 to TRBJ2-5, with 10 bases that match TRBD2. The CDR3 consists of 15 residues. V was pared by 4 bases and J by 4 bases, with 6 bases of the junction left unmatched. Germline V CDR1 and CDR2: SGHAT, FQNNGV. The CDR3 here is CASSSERGGGETQYF. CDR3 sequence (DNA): TGTGCCAGCAGCTCTGAGCGGGGGGGAGGAGAGACCCAGTACTTC.

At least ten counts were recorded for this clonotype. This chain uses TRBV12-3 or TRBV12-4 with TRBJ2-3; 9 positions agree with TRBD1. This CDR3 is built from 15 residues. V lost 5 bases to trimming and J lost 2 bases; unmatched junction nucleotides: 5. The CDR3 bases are TGTGCCAGCAGTAAACAGGGGGCTAACACAGATACGCAGTATTTT. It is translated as CASSKQGANTDTQYF.

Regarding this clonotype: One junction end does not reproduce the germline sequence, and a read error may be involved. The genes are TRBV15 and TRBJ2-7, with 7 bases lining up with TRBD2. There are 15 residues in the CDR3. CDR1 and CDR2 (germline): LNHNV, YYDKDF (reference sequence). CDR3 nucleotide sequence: TGTGCCACGGCGGTAGGAGCGGGACGATCCTACGAGGAGTACTTC. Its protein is CATAVGAGRSYEEYF.

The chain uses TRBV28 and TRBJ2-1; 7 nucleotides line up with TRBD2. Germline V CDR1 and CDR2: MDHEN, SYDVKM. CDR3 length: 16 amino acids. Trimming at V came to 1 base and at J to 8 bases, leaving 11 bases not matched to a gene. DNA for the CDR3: TGTGCCAGCAGTTTATTAGGGGTAGCGGGCCGCGATGAGCAGTTCTTC. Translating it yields CASSLLGVAGRDEQFF.

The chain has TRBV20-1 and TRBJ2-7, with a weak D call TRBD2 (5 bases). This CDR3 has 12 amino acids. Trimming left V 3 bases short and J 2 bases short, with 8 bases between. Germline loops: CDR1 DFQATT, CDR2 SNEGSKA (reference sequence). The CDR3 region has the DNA TGCAGTGCTAGTTGGGGAGCCTACGAGCAGTACTTC. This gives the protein CSASWGAYEQYF.

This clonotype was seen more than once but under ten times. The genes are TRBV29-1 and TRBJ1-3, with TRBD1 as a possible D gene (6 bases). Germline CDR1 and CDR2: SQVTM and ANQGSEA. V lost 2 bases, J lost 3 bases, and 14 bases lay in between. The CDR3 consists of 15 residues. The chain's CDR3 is CSVEFTGSLGNTIYF. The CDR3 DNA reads TGCAGCGTTGAATTTACAGGGTCACTTGGAAACACCATATATTTT. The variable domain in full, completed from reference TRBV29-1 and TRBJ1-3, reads SAVISQKPSRDICQRGTSLTIQCQVDSQVTMMFWYRQQPGQSLTLIATANQGSEATYESGFVIDKFPISRPNLTFSTLTVSNMSPEDSSIYLCSVEFTGSLGNTIYFGEGSWLTVV.

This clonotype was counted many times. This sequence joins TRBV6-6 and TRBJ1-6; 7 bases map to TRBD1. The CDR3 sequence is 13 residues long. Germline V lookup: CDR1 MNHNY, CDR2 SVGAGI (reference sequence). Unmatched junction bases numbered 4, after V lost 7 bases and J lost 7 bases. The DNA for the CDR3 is TGTGCCAGCACCCCGGGACAGAATTCACCCCTCCACTTT. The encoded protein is CASTPGQNSPLHF.

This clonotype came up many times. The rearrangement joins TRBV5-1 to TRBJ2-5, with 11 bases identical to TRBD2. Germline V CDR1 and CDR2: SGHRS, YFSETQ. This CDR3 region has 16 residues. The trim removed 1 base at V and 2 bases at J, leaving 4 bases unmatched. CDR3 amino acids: CASSLYTSGGQETQYF. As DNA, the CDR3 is TGCGCCAGCAGCTTGTATACTAGCGGGGGACAAGAGACCCAGTACTTC.

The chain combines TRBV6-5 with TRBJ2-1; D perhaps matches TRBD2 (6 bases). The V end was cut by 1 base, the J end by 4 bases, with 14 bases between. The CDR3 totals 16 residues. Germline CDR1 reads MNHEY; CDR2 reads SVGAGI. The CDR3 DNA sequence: TGTGCCAGCAGTTACTTCTCGGGAGAGCCGTACAATGAGCAGTTCTTC. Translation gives CASSYFSGEPYNEQFF.

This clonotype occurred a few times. CDR3 in amino acids: CAISRTSGSQFF. CDR3 DNA sequence: TGTGCCATCAGTAGAACTAGCGGTAGTCAGTTCTTC. The genes are TRBV10-3 and TRBJ2-1; 8 bases fit TRBD2. The germline gives CDR1 ENHRY, CDR2 SYGVKD. This CDR3 comprises 12 residues. V lost 5 bases and J lost 13; bases outside the gene matches: 7.

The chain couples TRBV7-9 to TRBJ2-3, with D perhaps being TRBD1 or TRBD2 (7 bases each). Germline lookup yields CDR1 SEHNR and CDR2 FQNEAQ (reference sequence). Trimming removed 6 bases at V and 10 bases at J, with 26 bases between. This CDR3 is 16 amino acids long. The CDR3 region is CASSRTTGGEGTAQYF. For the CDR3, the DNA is TGTGCCAGCAGTCGTACAACAGGCGGGGAGGGGACAGCGCAGTATTTT.

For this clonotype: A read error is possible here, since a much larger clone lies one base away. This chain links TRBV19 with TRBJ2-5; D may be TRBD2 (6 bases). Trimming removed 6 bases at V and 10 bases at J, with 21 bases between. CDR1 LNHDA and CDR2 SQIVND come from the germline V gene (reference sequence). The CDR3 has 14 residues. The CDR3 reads CASSTLRAVGSQYF. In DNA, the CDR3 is TGTGCCAGTAGCACCCTGAGGGCCGTCGGGAGCCAGTACTTC.

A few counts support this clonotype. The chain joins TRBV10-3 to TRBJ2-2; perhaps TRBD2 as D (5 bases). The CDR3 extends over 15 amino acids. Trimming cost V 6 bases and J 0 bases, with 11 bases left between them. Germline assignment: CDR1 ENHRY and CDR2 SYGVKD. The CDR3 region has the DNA TGTGCCATCAGCCCTGGCGGGCCGAACACCGGGGAGCTGTTTTTT. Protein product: CAISPGGPNTGELFF.

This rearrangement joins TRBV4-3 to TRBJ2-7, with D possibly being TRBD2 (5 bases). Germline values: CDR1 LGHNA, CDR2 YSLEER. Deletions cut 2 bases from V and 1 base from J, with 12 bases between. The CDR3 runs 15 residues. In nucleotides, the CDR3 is TGCGCCAGCAGCCAAACTCGGAGAGGGTCCTACGAGCAGTACTTC. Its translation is CASSQTRRGSYEQYF.

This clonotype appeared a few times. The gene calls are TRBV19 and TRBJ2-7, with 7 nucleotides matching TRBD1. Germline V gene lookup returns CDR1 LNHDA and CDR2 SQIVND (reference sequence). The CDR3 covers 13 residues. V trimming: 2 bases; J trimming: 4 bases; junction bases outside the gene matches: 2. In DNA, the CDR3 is TGTGCCAGTAGTATACGGGACAGTTACGAGCAGTACTTC. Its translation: CASSIRDSYEQYF. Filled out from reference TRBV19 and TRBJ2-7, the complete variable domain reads DGGITQSPKYLFRKEGQNVTLSCEQNLNHDAMYWYRQDPGQGLRLIYYSQIVNDFQKGDIAEGYSVSREKKESFPLTVTSAQKNPTAFYLCASSIRDSYEQYFGPGTRLTVT.

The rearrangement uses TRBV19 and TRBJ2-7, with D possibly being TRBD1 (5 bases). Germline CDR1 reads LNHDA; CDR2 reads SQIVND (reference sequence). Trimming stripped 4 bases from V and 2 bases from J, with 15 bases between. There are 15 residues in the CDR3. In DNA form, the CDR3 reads TGTGCCAGTAGTAGAGGCGGCAGGGCTACCTACGAGCAGTACTTC. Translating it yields CASSRGGRATYEQYF.

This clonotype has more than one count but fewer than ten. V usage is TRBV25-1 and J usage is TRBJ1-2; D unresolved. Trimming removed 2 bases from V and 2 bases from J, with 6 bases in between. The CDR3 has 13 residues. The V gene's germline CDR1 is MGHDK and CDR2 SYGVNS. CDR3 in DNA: TGTGCCAGCAGTGAAGGTTTAAACTATGGCTACACCTTC. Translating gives CASSEGLNYGYTF.

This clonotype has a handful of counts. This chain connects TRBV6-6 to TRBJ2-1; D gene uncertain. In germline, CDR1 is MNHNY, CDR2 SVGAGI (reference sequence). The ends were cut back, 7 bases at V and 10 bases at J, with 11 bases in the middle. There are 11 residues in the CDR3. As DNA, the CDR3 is TGTGCCAGCACCACAGTAAGGGAGCAGTTCTTC. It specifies CASTTVREQFF.

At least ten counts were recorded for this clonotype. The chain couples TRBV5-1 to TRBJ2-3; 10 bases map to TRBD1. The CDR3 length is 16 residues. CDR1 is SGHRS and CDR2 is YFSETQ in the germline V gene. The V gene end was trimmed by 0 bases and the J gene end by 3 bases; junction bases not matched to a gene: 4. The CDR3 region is CASSLGTGGTTDTQYF. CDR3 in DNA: TGCGCCAGCAGCTTGGGGACAGGGGGAACTACAGATACGCAGTATTTT.

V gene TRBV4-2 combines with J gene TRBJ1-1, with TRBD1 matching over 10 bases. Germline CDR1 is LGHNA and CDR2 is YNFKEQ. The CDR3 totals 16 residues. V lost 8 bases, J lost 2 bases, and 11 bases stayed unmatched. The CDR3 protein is CASARGTGDLNTEAFF. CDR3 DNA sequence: TGTGCCAGCGCTCGAGGGACAGGGGACCTAAACACTGAAGCTTTCTTT.

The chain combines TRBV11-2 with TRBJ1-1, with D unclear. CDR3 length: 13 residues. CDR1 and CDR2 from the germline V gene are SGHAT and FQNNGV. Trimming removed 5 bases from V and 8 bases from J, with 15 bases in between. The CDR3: CASSPTLSFEAFF. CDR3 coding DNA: TGTGCCAGCAGCCCGACCCTTTCTTTCGAAGCTTTCTTT.

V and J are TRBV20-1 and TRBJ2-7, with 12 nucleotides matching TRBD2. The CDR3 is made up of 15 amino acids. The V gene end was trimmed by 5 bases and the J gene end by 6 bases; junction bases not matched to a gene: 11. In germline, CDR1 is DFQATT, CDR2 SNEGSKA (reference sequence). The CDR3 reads CSAGPSGRALGEQYF. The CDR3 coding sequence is TGCAGTGCTGGACCTAGCGGGAGGGCCCTCGGCGAGCAGTACTTC.

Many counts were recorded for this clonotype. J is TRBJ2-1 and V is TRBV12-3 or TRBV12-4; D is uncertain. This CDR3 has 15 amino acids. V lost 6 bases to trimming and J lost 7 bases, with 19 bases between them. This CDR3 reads CASRGTNGTKNEQFF. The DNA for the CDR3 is TGTGCCAGCAGGGGAACCAACGGTACAAAGAATGAGCAGTTCTTC.

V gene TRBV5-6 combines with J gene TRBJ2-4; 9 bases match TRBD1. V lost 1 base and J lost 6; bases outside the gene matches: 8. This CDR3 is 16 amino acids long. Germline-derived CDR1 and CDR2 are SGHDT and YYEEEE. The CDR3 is CASSLNLGTGLNIQYF. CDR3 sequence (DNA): TGTGCCAGCAGCTTGAATTTGGGGACAGGGTTAAACATTCAGTACTTC. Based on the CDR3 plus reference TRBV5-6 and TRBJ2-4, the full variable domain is DAGVTQSPTHLIKTRGQQVTLRCSPKSGHDTVSWYQQALGQGPQFIFQYYEEEERQRGNFPDRFSGHQFPNYSSELNVNALLLGDSALYLCASSLNLGTGLNIQYFGAGTRLSVL.